A single sample gave rise to the 27 T cell receptor beta chains below, sequenced in a study of cytomegalovirus exposure and HLA in healthy donors. The PCR used 60 Vbeta and 13 Jbeta primers. The assay was immunoSEQ multiplex PCR, and TCRdb's table has in-frame clones only and misses some. This sample has 200,000 to 250,000 clones, with under 90% found just once. Sequencing input: PBMCs. All receptors come from a human donor in good health.

The chain carries TRBV19 and TRBJ2-3, with 10 positions matching TRBD2. Germline V lookup: CDR1 LNHDA, CDR2 SQIVND (reference sequence). V trimming: 5 bases; J trimming: 3 bases; junction bases outside the gene matches: 5. The CDR3 length is 15 residues. The CDR3 loop reads CASSPTSGLTDTQYF. The CDR3 DNA follows: TGTGCCAGTAGTCCGACTAGCGGGTTGACAGATACGCAGTATTTT.

V usage is TRBV30 and J usage is TRBJ2-2, with D hard to call. The CDR3 extends over 14 amino acids. Trimming cost V 0 bases and J 3 bases, with 8 bases left between them. Germline V gives CDR1 GTSNPN, CDR2 SVGIG (reference sequence). As DNA, the CDR3 is TGTGCCTGGAGTGTAATGGCACACACCGGGGAGCTGTTTTTT. Protein sequence: CAWSVMAHTGELFF.

The chain is built from TRBV7-2 and TRBJ1-1, with D perhaps TRBD1 (6 bases). V shed 1 base and J shed 4 bases, with 7 bases lying between them. The CDR3 consists of 13 residues. The V gene's germline CDR1 is SGHTA and CDR2 FQGNSA. The CDR3 DNA reads as TGTGCCAGCAGCTTAGGGGGGCGCACTGAAGCTTTCTTT. It encodes CASSLGGRTEAFF.

The chain recombines TRBV4-1 with TRBJ2-1, with 14 bases identical to TRBD2. Looked up from germline, CDR1 is MGHRA and CDR2 is YSYEKL. V gave up 1 base and J gave up 7 bases; unmatched junction bases: 3. CDR3 length: 16 residues. CDR3 nucleotides: TGCGCCAGCAGCCAAGTCGGGACTAGCGGGAGTAATGAGCAGTTCTTC. Its translation: CASSQVGTSGSNEQFF.

J is TRBJ2-7 and V is TRBV11-2, with a weak D call TRBD1 (5 bases). The germline CDR1 and CDR2 sequences are SGHAT and FQNNGV. This CDR3 has 15 residues. Trimming left V 2 bases short and J 2 bases short, with 13 bases between. In DNA, the CDR3 is TGTGCCAGCAGCTTATACCAGGGTAGTACCTACGAGCAGTACTTC. Protein sequence: CASSLYQGSTYEQYF.

About this clone itself: This CDR3 fails to terminate in the conserved phenylalanine or tryptophan, so it likely reflects a read error. CDR3 DNA: TGTGCCTGGAGTGTGGCAGGGGGCCAGCCCCAGCATCTT. Translating gives CAWSVAGGQPQHL. The chain has TRBV30 and TRBJ1-5; 8 bases map to TRBD1. Germline lookup yields CDR1 GTSNPN and CDR2 SVGIG (reference sequence). The CDR3 is made up of 13 amino acids. The trim removed 0 bases at V and 7 bases at J, leaving 2 bases unmatched.

This chain connects TRBV16 to TRBJ2-5; D unclear. The CDR3 contains 12 residues. Trimming removed 2 bases from V and 5 bases from J, with 6 bases in between. CDR1 is KGHSY, CDR2 FQNENV, per germline. The CDR3 is CASSQKRETQYF. The CDR3 DNA sequence: TGTGCCAGCAGCCAAAAACGGGAGACCCAGTACTTC.

The chain uses TRBV6-5 and TRBJ1-5; D remains ambiguous. V was cut by 5 bases and J by 3 bases, with 11 bases left in between. The CDR3 runs to 14 residues. Germline V gives CDR1 MNHEY, CDR2 SVGAGI. The CDR3 sequence is CASSRRGSNQPQHF. For the CDR3, the DNA is TGTGCCAGCAGTCGGAGAGGATCCAATCAGCCCCAGCATTTT.

This chain connects TRBV29-1 to TRBJ2-1; D unclear. V gave up 8 bases and J gave up 0 bases, with 14 bases separating them. This CDR3 contains 14 residues. CDR1 SQVTM and CDR2 ANQGSEA come from the germline V gene. The chain's CDR3 is CSTAPVNSYNEQFF. CDR3 nucleotide sequence: TGCAGCACCGCCCCAGTTAACTCCTACAATGAGCAGTTCTTC.

The chain uses TRBV6-1 and TRBJ1-4; D may be TRBD1 (6 bases). In germline, CDR1 is MNHNS, CDR2 SASEGT. The CDR3 consists of 14 residues. V was cut by 3 bases and J by 4 bases, with 9 bases left in between. The CDR3 DNA sequence: TGTGCCAGCAGTGAGGACAGACTTAATGAAAAACTGTTTTTT. This translates into CASSEDRLNEKLFF.

This sequence joins TRBV9 and TRBJ2-2; 8 positions match TRBD1. V dropped 4 bases and J dropped 3; count of bases not matched to a gene: 8. The CDR3 is 16 amino acids. The germline V gene encodes CDR1 SGDLS and CDR2 YYNGEE. DNA for the CDR3: TGTGCCAGCAGCCCGAGGAACAGGGGGGACACCGGGGAGCTGTTTTTT. It is translated as CASSPRNRGDTGELFF.

This clone showed up just once. The chain uses TRBV9 and TRBJ2-1; TRBD2 might be the D (6 bases). Germline V gene sequence: CDR1 SGDLS, CDR2 YYNGEE. The CDR3 extends over 14 amino acids. The V end lost 3 bases, the J end lost 10 bases, and 17 bases lay between the germline ends. Written as DNA, the CDR3 is TGTGCCAGCAGCGCCAGACTAGTATCGGTCGAGCAGTTCTTC. This translates into CASSARLVSVEQFF.

The chain employs TRBV27 and TRBJ2-7, with D possibly matching TRBD1 (5 bases). The germline V gene encodes CDR1 MNHEY and CDR2 SMNVEV (reference sequence). Trimming left V 2 bases short and J 0 bases short, with 20 bases between. The CDR3 covers 18 residues. DNA of the CDR3: TGTGCCAGCAGTTTAAAAAATGGGCATCAGGGTATCTCCTACGAGCAGTACTTC. It yields the protein CASSLKNGHQGISYEQYF.

In its sample, this clone was seen once. The CDR3: CASSLGWGTSPDSKQYF. DNA for the CDR3: TGTGCCAGCAGTCTGGGTTGGGGGACTTCCCCTGACTCGAAACAGTACTTC. The V and J genes are TRBV28 and TRBJ2-7; possible D gene TRBD2, 6 bases. The CDR3 contains 17 residues. Germline V gene lookup returns CDR1 MDHEN and CDR2 SYDVKM. V was cut by 5 bases and J by 10 bases, with 30 bases left in between.

This chain uses TRBV15 with TRBJ2-7; D ambiguous. In germline, CDR1 is LNHNV, CDR2 YYDKDF (reference sequence). Trimming cost V 6 bases and J 1 base, with 13 bases left between them. The CDR3 sequence is 14 residues long. The CDR3 DNA is TGTGCCACCAGTACCCTGGCGGCATCCTACGAGCAGTACTTC. Translated: CATSTLAASYEQYF.

In this sample, this clone turned up once. This sequence joins TRBV7-9 and TRBJ2-7; 9 bases fit TRBD2. CDR1 SEHNR and CDR2 FQNEAQ come from the germline V gene (reference sequence). With 10 bases clipped from V and 3 bases from J, the junction kept 4 bases outside the gene matches. The CDR3 is 12 amino acids. This CDR3 is CATETSGYEQYF. The DNA of the CDR3 is TGTGCCACCGAGACTAGCGGCTACGAGCAGTACTTC.

The V call is TRBV18, the J call TRBJ2-1, with 10 bases that match TRBD2. Germline V lookup: CDR1 KGHSH, CDR2 LQKENI. The CDR3 has 16 residues. The V and J ends lost 0 bases and 6 bases, in that order; junction bases with no gene match: 5. The CDR3 sequence: CASSPPSLAGANEQFF. As DNA, the CDR3 is TGTGCCAGCTCACCACCCAGCCTAGCGGGGGCCAATGAGCAGTTCTTC. Combining the CDR3 with reference TRBV18 and TRBJ2-1 gives the whole variable domain NAGVMQNPRHLVRRRGQEARLRCSPMKGHSHVYWYRQLPEEGLKFMVYLQKENIIDESGMPKERFSAEFPKEGPSILRIQQVVRGDSAAYFCASSPPSLAGANEQFFGPGTRLTVL.

The rearrangement links TRBV6-5 to TRBJ2-3; 7 nucleotides align to TRBD2. The ends lost 6 bases at V and 0 bases at J; junction bases unmatched: 3. CDR3 length: 14 amino acids. CDR1 and CDR2 (germline): MNHEY, SVGAGI. CDR3 amino acids: CASRAGISTDTQYF. In DNA, the CDR3 is TGTGCCAGCAGAGCGGGAATAAGCACAGATACGCAGTATTTT.

This clone has more than one count but fewer than ten. The CDR3 is CASSLVSAEAFF. The CDR3 region has the DNA TGTGCCAGCAGCTTAGTATCCGCTGAAGCTTTCTTT. This chain links TRBV7-9 with TRBJ1-1; D gene ambiguous. Deletions cut 1 base from V and 6 bases from J, with 6 bases between. The length of the CDR3 is 12 residues. Per the germline V gene, CDR1 is SEHNR and CDR2 is FQNEAQ (reference sequence). Full variable domain (remainder filled in from reference TRBV7-9 and TRBJ1-1): DTGVSQNPRHKITKRGQNVTFRCDPISEHNRLYWYRQTLGQGPEFLTYFQNEAQLEKSRLLSDRFSAERPKGSFSTLEIQRTEQGDSAMYLCASSLVSAEAFFGQGTRLTVV.

The gene calls are TRBV9 and TRBJ2-7; 7 bases are a match to TRBD2. In germline, CDR1 is SGDLS, CDR2 YYNGEE. The CDR3 runs 13 residues. The junction had 7 bases not matched to a gene; V was cut back by 3 bases and J by 7 bases. CDR3 coding DNA: TGTGCCAGCAGCGAGGGACTACGGGGAGAGCAGTACTTC. It codes for CASSEGLRGEQYF.

The chain carries TRBV16 and TRBJ2-3, with D unclear. This CDR3 comprises 15 residues. Trimming took off 4 bases at V and 0 bases at J, with 11 bases between the two ends. Germline V lookup: CDR1 KGHSY, CDR2 FQNENV. CDR3 region: CASSPLRPSTDTQYF. For the CDR3, the DNA is TGTGCCAGCAGCCCCCTGCGGCCAAGCACAGATACGCAGTATTTT.

The chain links TRBV7-8 to TRBJ1-3, with D possibly matching TRBD1 (6 bases). Germline lookup yields CDR1 SGHVS and CDR2 FQNEAQ. The CDR3 loop spans 18 amino acids. With 1 base removed from V and 2 bases from J, the gap between germline ends came to 18 bases. The CDR3 protein is CASSLVRFDRRTGNTIYF. The CDR3 nucleotides read TGTGCCAGCAGCTTAGTAAGATTTGACAGGAGAACTGGAAACACCATATATTTT.

This chain links TRBV18 with TRBJ1-1; weak D call: TRBD1 (5 bases). The CDR3 consists of 16 residues. V was shortened by 3 bases and J by 1 base, with 15 bases between the two germline ends. Germline values: CDR1 KGHSH, CDR2 LQKENI. This CDR3 reads CASSPAGIGSNTEAFF. The CDR3 nucleotides are TGTGCCAGCTCACCGGCAGGGATAGGATCGAACACTGAAGCTTTCTTT.

The rearrangement links TRBV6-1 to TRBJ1-4; D perhaps matches TRBD1 (5 bases). Trimming shortened V by 4 bases and J by 8 bases, and 17 bases separated the two germline ends. CDR1 is MNHNS and CDR2 is SASEGT in the germline V gene. The CDR3 has 15 amino acids. CDR3: CASSAGGRLREKLFF. DNA of the CDR3: TGTGCCAGCAGTGCCGGGGGACGACTAAGGGAAAAACTGTTTTTT.

This clone came up once. J is TRBJ2-7 and V is TRBV7-6; 10 bases align to TRBD2. CDR1 is SGHVS, CDR2 FNYEAQ, per germline. V shed 4 bases, J shed 3 bases, and the junction held 6 bases outside the gene matches. CDR3 length: 15 residues. CDR3 bases: TGTGCCAGCAGCTCCCAGCGGGAGGGCCGCTACGAGCAGTACTTC. Translated, it gives CASSSQREGRYEQYF. Full variable domain (rest looked up from reference TRBV7-6 and TRBJ2-7): GAGVSQSPRYKVTKRGQDVALRCDPISGHVSLYWYRQALGQGPEFLTYFNYEAQQDKSGLPNDRFSAERPEGSISTLTIQRTEQRDSAMYRCASSSQREGRYEQYFGPGTRLTVT.

In the case of this clone: This sample also contains other DNA sequences that code for the same CDR3. This chain connects TRBV30 to TRBJ2-1; D is unresolved. Germline V lookup: CDR1 GTSNPN, CDR2 SVGIG (reference sequence). Deletions cut 3 bases from V and 4 bases from J, with 4 bases between. The CDR3 is made up of 11 amino acids. CDR3 in amino acids: CAWRSYNEQFF. The CDR3 bases are TGTGCCTGGAGGTCTTACAATGAGCAGTTCTTC.

The CDR3 DNA reads TGTGCCAGCAGTTCGGGACAGGGGAGGCCTGGGGCCAACGTCCTGACTTTC. It codes for CASSSGQGRPGANVLTF. J is TRBJ2-6 and V is TRBV28, with 10 positions matching TRBD1. V lost 4 bases to trimming and J lost 2 bases; unmatched junction nucleotides: 5. The CDR3 runs to 17 residues. Germline CDR1 reads MDHEN; CDR2 reads SYDVKM.